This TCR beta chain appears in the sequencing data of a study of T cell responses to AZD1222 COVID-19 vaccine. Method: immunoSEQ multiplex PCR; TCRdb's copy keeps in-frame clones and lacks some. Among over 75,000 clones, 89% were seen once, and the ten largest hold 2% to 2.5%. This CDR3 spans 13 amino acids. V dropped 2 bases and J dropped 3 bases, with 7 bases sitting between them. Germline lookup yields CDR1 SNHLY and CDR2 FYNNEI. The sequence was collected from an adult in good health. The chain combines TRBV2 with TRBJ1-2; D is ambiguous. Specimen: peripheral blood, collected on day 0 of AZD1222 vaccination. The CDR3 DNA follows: TGTGCCAGCAGTGAAAAGGTGCACTATGGCTACACCTTC. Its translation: CASSEKVHYGYTF.